The present TCR beta chain was sequenced within a study of cytomegalovirus exposure and HLA in healthy donors. Researchers ran the PCR with 60 Vbeta and 13 Jbeta primers. Sequencing used immunoSEQ multiplex PCR; TCRdb keeps in-frame clones, though not all of them. The table has under 200,000 clones, 65% to 85% seen once; the top ten hold just under 3%. Likely unrecorded immune exposures existed in these nominally healthy donors. This clone appeared a single time. Germline assignment: CDR1 SGHNT and CDR2 YYREEE (reference sequence). This CDR3 has 15 residues. J lost 6 bases, V lost 4 bases, and 6 bases had no gene match.

This clonotype originated in a woman between 50 and 59 years old in good health and CMV-seropositive. V usage is TRBV5-4 and J usage is TRBJ2-1; 11 bases agree with TRBD1. Sequencing used PBMCs. CDR3 coding DNA: TGTGCCAGCAGCCTCGGACAGGGGGCACTCAATGAGCAGTTCTTC. Translation gives CASSLGQGALNEQFF.